This T cell receptor beta chain appears in the sequencing data of a study of cytomegalovirus exposure and HLA in healthy donors. Remarks on this clone: Its target is unknown.

Germline assignment: CDR1 SGHAT and CDR2 FQNNGV. The CDR3 loop spans 16 amino acids. Trimming removed 6 bases from V and 3 bases from J; junction bases left unmatched: 6. Primers included in the PCR were 60 Vbeta and 13 Jbeta primers. Assay used: immunoSEQ multiplex PCR; TCRdb lists only in-frame clones, some missing. The sample includes about 200,000 clones, roughly 77% of them seen just once. Overall study findings and caveats: In an earlier analysis, in roughly 600 donors, most V segments appeared productive either ~87% or ~30% of the time. Among TCR beta chains of equal frequency, HLA-associated ones were more clonally expanded in a later analysis. Some TCR beta chains (164 of them) were listed as cytomegalovirus-associated.

The chain combines TRBV11-2 with TRBJ2-3, with 13 positions matching TRBD2. The sample was PBMCs. The clonotype originates from a woman in her forties or fifties in good health and CMV-seronegative. The CDR3 nucleotides read TGTGCCAGCAGGCGACTAGCGGGAGGTTCTACAGATACGCAGTATTTT. Translating gives CASRRLAGGSTDTQYF.